Listed below are T cell receptor beta chains from one sample, sequenced in a study of response to subunit inactivated influenza vaccine. One entry per CDR3 protein results from TCRdb running MiXCR on the RT-PCR reads. The sample yields 450,000 to 500,000 distinct CDR3 sequences, about 10% seen once. The input for sequencing was PBMCs from blood, taken 45 days after vaccination. These receptors were taken from a man between 50 and 59 years old who received an inactivated influenza vaccine. CDR3s include the opening cysteine and the closing phenylalanine or tryptophan. The order of the fields is J gene, CDR3 length, clone size, D gene, V gene, CDR3 DNA, CDR3 protein. D genes are given only for firm matches. Expanded clones are given a class, and other clones once, few, many or no size at all.

TRBJ2-1	12	few	TRBD1	TRBV20-1	TGCAGTGCTACAGGGGGCTTGAATGAGCAGTTCTTC	CSATGGLNEQFF
TRBJ1-5	12	many	.	TRBV12-3/TRBV12-4	TGTGGGAGGGGATTAGATATTCAGCCCCAGCATTTT	CGRGLDIQPQHF
TRBJ2-5	13	few	.	TRBV29-1	TGCAGCTTGTCCCCTAGTGGGCTGACGACCCAGTACTTC	CSLSPSGLTTQYF
TRBJ2-5	15	.	.	TRBV5-1	TGCGCCAGCAGCTTGGGAATGGGTCGCGGGGAGACCCAGTACTTC	CASSLGMGRGETQYF
TRBJ2-3	14	many	.	TRBV29-1	TGCAGCGCCGAGTTCCCGGCAGGCACAGATACGCAGTATTTT	CSAEFPAGTDTQYF
TRBJ1-5	15	few	.	TRBV28	TGTGCCAGCAGTGCTCAGGGCCGCTTTGGGCAGCCCCAGCATTTT	CASSAQGRFGQPQHF
TRBJ2-2	15	few	.	TRBV4-3	TGCGCCAGCAGCCTCTATGATTTCGGCGGCGGGGAGCTGTTTTTT	CASSLYDFGGGELFF
TRBJ2-1	16	.	.	TRBV7-9	TGTGCCAGCAGCATTTTAGCGTGGGGCTCCTACAATGAGCAGTTCTTC	CASSILAWGSYNEQFF
TRBJ2-7	16	many	.	TRBV5-5	TGTGCCAGCAGCTTGAACGTTGCAGGGTATCCCTACGAGCAGTACTTC	CASSLNVAGYPYEQYF
TRBJ2-7	16	few	TRBD2	TRBV27	TGTGCCAGCAGTTTATCGGGGGCGGGGGGTTCCTACGAGCAGTACTTC	CASSLSGAGGSYEQYF
TRBJ1-5	12	few	.	TRBV20-1	TGCAGTGCTAGTTCGCGGCGTCAGCCCCAGCATTTT	CSASSRRQPQHF
TRBJ2-3	15	.	.	TRBV4-1	TGCGCCAGCAGCCAACAGGGCTCTAGCACAGATACGCAGTATTTT	CASSQQGSSTDTQYF
TRBJ2-1	20	few	TRBD2	TRBV4-3	TGCGCCAGCAGCCAAGATGTGGCTAGCGGGAGAGGGGGGGGATTTAATGAGCAGTTCTTC	CASSQDVASGRGGGFNEQFF
TRBJ2-7	15	many	.	TRBV4-3	TGCGCCAGCAGCCAAGATAGGGGACCCTCCTACGAGCAGTACTTC	CASSQDRGPSYEQYF
TRBJ2-5	16	few	TRBD1	TRBV12-3/TRBV12-4	TGTGCCAGCAGTCTAAGGGGGACAGGGGGCCAAGAGACCCAGTACTTC	CASSLRGTGGQETQYF
TRBJ2-7	14	many	.	TRBV10-3	TGTGCCACCAAACCTCGGACGGACTCCTACGAGCAGTACTTC	CATKPRTDSYEQYF
TRBJ1-1	15	.	TRBD1	TRBV10-3	TGTGCCATCAGTAAATCTCGGGACAGGGGAACTGAAGCTTTCTTT	CAISKSRDRGTEAFF
TRBJ2-1	18	.	.	TRBV15	TGTGCCACCAGCAGAGGGGGGAACACACGAGGGAGGTCAAATGAGCAGTTCTTC	CATSRGGNTRGRSNEQFF
TRBJ2-7	14	.	.	TRBV7-8	TGTGCCAGCAGCCCTAGATGGGGCACCTACGAGCAGTACTTC	CASSPRWGTYEQYF
TRBJ1-1	14	many	.	TRBV7-9	TGTGCCAGCAGCCTTGACAGGACGAACACTGAAGCTTTCTTT	CASSLDRTNTEAFF
TRBJ2-3	14	.	.	TRBV6-1	TGTGCCAGCAGCTGGGGGCTTAACACAGATACGCAGTATTTT	CASSWGLNTDTQYF
TRBJ2-3	14	few	TRBD1	TRBV2	TGTGCCAGCAGTTACATCCCCGGACAGGGGGCGCTGAATTTT	CASSYIPGQGALNF
TRBJ1-5	17	many	.	TRBV4-2	TGTGCCAGCAGCCAAGATCAGTCGAGCAGGGCCAATCAGCCCCAGCATTTT	CASSQDQSSRANQPQHF
TRBJ2-5	16	few	.	TRBV5-5	TGTGCCAGCAGCTTGGACAGGGTTTATTTCTCCGAGACCCAGTACTTC	CASSLDRVYFSETQYF
TRBJ1-5	13	.	.	TRBV7-2	TGTGCCAGCAGCTCAGAATTAAATCAGCCCCAGCATTTT	CASSSELNQPQHF
TRBJ2-3	20	many	TRBD2	TRBV4-1	TGCGCCAGCAGCCAAGATCGTGGACTAGCGGGGGGGAAAGACACAGATACGCAGTATTTT	CASSQDRGLAGGKDTDTQYF
TRBJ2-5	13	many	.	TRBV7-2	TGTGCCAGCAGCCCTAGGGGCGGGGAGACCCAGTACTTC	CASSPRGGETQYF
TRBJ2-4	12	many	TRBD1	TRBV29-1	TGCAGCTTCCGGACAGGGGTGAACATTCAGTACTTC	CSFRTGVNIQYF
TRBJ2-3	13	few	.	TRBV18	TGTGCCAGCTCACCAGGGGTGCAAGATACGCAGTATTTT	CASSPGVQDTQYF
TRBJ2-3	14	many	TRBD1	TRBV6-5	TGTGCCAGCAGTTGGGACAGGGGGGCAGATACGCAGTATTTT	CASSWDRGADTQYF
TRBJ1-1	15	.	TRBD1	TRBV7-2	TGTGCCAGCAGCAACCGACAGGGACGGAACACTGAAGCTTTCTTT	CASSNRQGRNTEAFF
TRBJ2-3	12	many	.	TRBV5-6	TGTGCCAGCAGCTTAATGTCCGATACGCAGTATTTT	CASSLMSDTQYF
TRBJ2-2	18	.	.	TRBV28	TGTGCCAGCAGTTTTCTCCCTCTCCAGGGCGGTGGAACCGGGGAGCTGTTTTTT	CASSFLPLQGGGTGELFF
TRBJ2-7	16	few	.	TRBV12-3/TRBV12-4	TGTGCCAGCAGTTTAGAAAGAGGACAGAGCTCCTACGAGCAGTACTTC	CASSLERGQSSYEQYF
TRBJ2-1	15	few	.	TRBV5-1	TGCGCCAGCAGCTCTAGGATTAGCTCCTACAATGAGCAGTTCTTC	CASSSRISSYNEQFF
TRBJ2-3	16	many	TRBD2	TRBV5-5	TGTGCCAGCAGCATCGTAGCGGGGGTGGGGGCAGATACGCAGTATTTT	CASSIVAGVGADTQYF
TRBJ1-6	16	.	.	TRBV5-1	TGCGCCAGCAGCCAAAGAATGACAGCGGATAATTCACCCCTCCACTTT	CASSQRMTADNSPLHF
TRBJ2-4	14	many	.	TRBV20-1	TGCAGTGCTAGAGTCTCGGGTATAGTGAACATTCAGTACTTC	CSARVSGIVNIQYF
TRBJ2-1	18	few	TRBD2	TRBV5-1	TGCGCCAGCAGCTTGGGGACTAGCGGGGGACAAATATACAATGAGCAGTTCTTC	CASSLGTSGGQIYNEQFF
TRBJ1-5	15	few	.	TRBV9	TGTGCCAGCAGCCCAGGGATGTATCCCAATCAGCCCCAGCATTTT	CASSPGMYPNQPQHF
TRBJ1-1	10	.	.	TRBV19	TGTGCCGAAAGGAACACTGAAGCTTTCTTT	CAERNTEAFF
TRBJ2-2	15	many	TRBD1	TRBV29-1	TGCAGCGGTAGAGCTACAGGGGTTGGGACCGGGGAGCTGTTTTTT	CSGRATGVGTGELFF
TRBJ2-7	14	.	.	TRBV18	TGTGCCAGCTCACCTCCGGGATTAACCTACGAGCAGTACTTC	CASSPPGLTYEQYF
TRBJ1-2	15	.	TRBD1	TRBV7-6	TGTGCCAGCAGCTTAGAGGCAGGGGGCCGGTATGGCTACACCTTC	CASSLEAGGRYGYTF
TRBJ2-2	14	.	.	TRBV6-5	TGTGCCAGCAGTTACTCGAGTGAGGCCGGGGAGCTGTTTTTT	CASSYSSEAGELFF
TRBJ2-1	15	few	TRBD2	TRBV7-6	TGTGCCAGCAGCTTAGATCTGGGGGGGGGGAATGAGCAGTTCTTC	CASSLDLGGGNEQFF
TRBJ2-7	15	.	TRBD1	TRBV28	TGTGCCAGCAGTTTTCCCCCCGGGACAGGGGGAGAGCAGTACTTC	CASSFPPGTGGEQYF
TRBJ2-1	16	.	.	TRBV3-1	TGTGCCAGCAGCCAAGTAGGAGGGGCCAACTACAATGAGCAGTTCTTC	CASSQVGGANYNEQFF
TRBJ2-6	19	few	.	TRBV11-1	TGTGCCAGCAGCAATTATCAAAGGACGGGGTCGCGTGGGGCCAACGTCCTGACTTTC	CASSNYQRTGSRGANVLTF
TRBJ1-1	15	.	.	TRBV7-2	TGTGCCAGCAGCTTAGACAGGGTTGGGAGCACTGAAGCTTTCTTT	CASSLDRVGSTEAFF
TRBJ2-2	14	.	.	TRBV28	TGTGCCAGCAGTTTAGGCAGATTATACGGGGAGCTGTTTTTT	CASSLGRLYGELFF
TRBJ2-5	13	.	.	TRBV5-1	TGCGCCAGCAGTCAAAGGTTGGAAGAGACCCAGTACTTC	CASSQRLEETQYF
TRBJ2-6	18	few	TRBD1	TRBV6-5	TGTGCCAGCAGTTACGCACCGGGACAGGGATATGGGGCCAACGTCCTGACTTTC	CASSYAPGQGYGANVLTF